This TCR beta chain was captured in a study of T cell repertoires in cytomegalovirus infection. Overall study context: Carrying CMV and the relevant HLA type showed in public TCR beta signatures.

V dropped 5 bases and J dropped 3; count of bases not matched to a gene: 12. The CDR3 contains 16 residues. Germline CDR1 and CDR2: SEHNR and FQNEAQ (reference sequence). Whole-study findings and limits: HLA-C-restricted CMV-specific TCR beta clonotypes were dominant in the ex vivo response. Based on cumulative public TCR beta family frequency, carriers of CMV plus the relevant HLA were identified.

TCRdb passed the reads through MiXCR, listing each CDR3 protein once. This table has over 85,000 distinct CDR3 sequences, about 15% appearing once. Concerning this clonotype: Its antigen is not identified.

The clonotype originates from a human donor in good health (CMV status not recorded). Some clones in this sample may be carry-over from other donors' samples. Sequencing was performed on PBMCs. This chain connects TRBV7-9 to TRBJ2-5, with TRBD2 matching over 7 bases. The CDR3 sequence is CASSPGRGGREETQYF. The CDR3 region has the DNA TGTGCCAGCAGCCCTGGCCGCGGGGGTCGGGAAGAGACCCAGTACTTC.